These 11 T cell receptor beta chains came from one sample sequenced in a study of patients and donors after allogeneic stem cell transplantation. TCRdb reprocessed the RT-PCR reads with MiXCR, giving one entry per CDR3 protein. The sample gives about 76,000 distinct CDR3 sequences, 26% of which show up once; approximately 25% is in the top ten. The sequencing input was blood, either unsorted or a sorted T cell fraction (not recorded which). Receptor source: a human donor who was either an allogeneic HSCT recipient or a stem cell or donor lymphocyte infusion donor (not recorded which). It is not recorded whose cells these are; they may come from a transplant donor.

The CDR3 here is CASSPVLWSTDTQYF. CDR3 DNA: TGTGCCAGCAGCCCCGTTCTGTGGAGCACAGATACGCAGTATTTT. This chain links TRBV7-8 with TRBJ2-3; no reliable D call. Trimming left V 5 bases short and J 0 bases short, with 12 bases between. The CDR3 spans 15 residues. Germline CDR1 is SGHVS and CDR2 is FQNEAQ.

The CDR3 DNA is TGTGCCAGTCGGCAAGCCAGCTACGAGCAGTACTTC. Its protein product is CASRQASYEQYF. This rearrangement joins TRBV19 to TRBJ2-7; D not certain. The CDR3 consists of 12 residues. V lost 8 bases and J 3 bases, leaving 11 bases between the germline ends. The germline gives CDR1 LNHDA, CDR2 SQIVND (reference sequence).

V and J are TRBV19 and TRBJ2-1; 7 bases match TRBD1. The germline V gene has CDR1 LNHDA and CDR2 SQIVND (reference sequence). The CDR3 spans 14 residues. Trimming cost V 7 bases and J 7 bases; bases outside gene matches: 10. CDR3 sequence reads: CASTKTGRINEQFF. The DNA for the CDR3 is TGTGCCAGTACGAAGACAGGGCGAATTAATGAGCAGTTCTTC.

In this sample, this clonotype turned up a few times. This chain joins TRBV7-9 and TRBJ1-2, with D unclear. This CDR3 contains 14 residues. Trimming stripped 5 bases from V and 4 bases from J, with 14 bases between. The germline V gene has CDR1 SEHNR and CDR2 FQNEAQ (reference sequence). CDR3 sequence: CASSRKLAAYGYTF. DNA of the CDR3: TGTGCCAGCAGCCGAAAGTTGGCAGCCTATGGCTACACCTTC.

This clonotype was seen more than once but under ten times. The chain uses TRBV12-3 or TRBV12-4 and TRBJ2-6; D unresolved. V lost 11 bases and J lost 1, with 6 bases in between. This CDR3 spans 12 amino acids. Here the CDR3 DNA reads TGTGCCGTCCCTTCTGGGGCCAACGTCCTGACTTTC. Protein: CAVPSGANVLTF.

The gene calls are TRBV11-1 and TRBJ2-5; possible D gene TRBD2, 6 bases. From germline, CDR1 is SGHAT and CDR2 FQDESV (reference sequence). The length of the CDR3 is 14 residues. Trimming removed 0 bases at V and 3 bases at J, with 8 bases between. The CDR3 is CASSLAGGKETQYF. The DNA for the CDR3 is TGTGCCAGCAGCTTAGCGGGGGGAAAAGAGACCCAGTACTTC.

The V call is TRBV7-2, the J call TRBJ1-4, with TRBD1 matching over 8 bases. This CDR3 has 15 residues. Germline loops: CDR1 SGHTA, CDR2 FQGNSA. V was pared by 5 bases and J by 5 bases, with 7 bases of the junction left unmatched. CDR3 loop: CASSPWTGSNEKLFF. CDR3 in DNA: TGTGCCAGCAGCCCCTGGACAGGGTCCAATGAAAAACTGTTTTTT.

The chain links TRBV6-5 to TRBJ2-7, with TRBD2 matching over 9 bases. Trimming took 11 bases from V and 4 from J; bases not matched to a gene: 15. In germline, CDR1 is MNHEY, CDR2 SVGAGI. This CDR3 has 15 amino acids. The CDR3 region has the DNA TGTGCCGCAAGGCCTAGCGGGATGGGGCGGTACGAGCAGTACTTC. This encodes CAARPSGMGRYEQYF.

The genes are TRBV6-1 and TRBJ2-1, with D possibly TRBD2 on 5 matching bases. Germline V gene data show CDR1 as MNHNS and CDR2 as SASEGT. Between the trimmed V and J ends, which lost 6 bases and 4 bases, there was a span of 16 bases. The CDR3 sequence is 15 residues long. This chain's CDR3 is CASRPTSWAYNEQFF. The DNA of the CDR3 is TGTGCCAGCAGACCTACTAGTTGGGCTTACAATGAGCAGTTCTTC.

In nucleotides, the CDR3 is TGTGCCAGCAGCTCCTACAGGGTTCTAGCCAAAAACATTCAGTACTTC. It encodes CASSSYRVLAKNIQYF. The gene calls are TRBV5-5 and TRBJ2-4, with D perhaps TRBD1 (6 bases). Trimming cost V 3 bases and J 0 bases, with 13 bases left between them. Germline CDR1 SGHKS, CDR2 YYEKEE (reference sequence). The CDR3 is made up of 16 amino acids.

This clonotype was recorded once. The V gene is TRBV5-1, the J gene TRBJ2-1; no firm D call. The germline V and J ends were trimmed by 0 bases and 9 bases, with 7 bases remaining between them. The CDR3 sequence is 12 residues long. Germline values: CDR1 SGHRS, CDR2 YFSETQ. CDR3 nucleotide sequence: TGCGCCAGCAGCTTGGGGGGATTTGAGCAGTTCTTC. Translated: CASSLGGFEQFF. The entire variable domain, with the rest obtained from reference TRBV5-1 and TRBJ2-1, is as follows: KAGVTQTPRYLIKTRGQQVTLSCSPISGHRSVSWYQQTPGQGLQFLFEYFSETQRNKGNFPGRFSGRQFSNSRSEMNVSTLELGDSALYLCASSLGGFEQFFGPGTRLTVL.